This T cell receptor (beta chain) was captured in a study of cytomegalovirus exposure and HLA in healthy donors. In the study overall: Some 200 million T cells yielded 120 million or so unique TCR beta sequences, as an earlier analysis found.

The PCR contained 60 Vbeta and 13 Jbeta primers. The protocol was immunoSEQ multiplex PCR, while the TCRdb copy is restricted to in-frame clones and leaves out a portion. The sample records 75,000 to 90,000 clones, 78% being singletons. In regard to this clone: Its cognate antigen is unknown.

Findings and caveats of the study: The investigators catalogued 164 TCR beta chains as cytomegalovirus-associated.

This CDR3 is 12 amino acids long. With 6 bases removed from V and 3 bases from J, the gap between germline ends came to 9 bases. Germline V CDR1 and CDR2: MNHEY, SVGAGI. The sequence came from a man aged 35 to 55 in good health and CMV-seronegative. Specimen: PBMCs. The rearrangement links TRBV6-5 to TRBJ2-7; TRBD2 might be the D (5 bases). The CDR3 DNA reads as TGTGCCAGCAGACACGGACTCTACGAGCAGTACTTC. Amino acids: CASRHGLYEQYF.